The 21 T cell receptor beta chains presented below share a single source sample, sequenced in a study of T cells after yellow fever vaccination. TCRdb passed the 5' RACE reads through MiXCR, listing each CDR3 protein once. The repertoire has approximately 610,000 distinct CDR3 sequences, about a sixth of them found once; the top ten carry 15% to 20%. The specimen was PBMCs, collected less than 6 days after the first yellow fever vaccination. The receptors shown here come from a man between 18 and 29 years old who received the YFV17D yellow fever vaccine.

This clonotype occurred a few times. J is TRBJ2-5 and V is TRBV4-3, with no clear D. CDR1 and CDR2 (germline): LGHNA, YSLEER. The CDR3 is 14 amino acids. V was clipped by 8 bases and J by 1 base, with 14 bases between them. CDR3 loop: CASSSRGFQETQYF. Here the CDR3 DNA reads TGCGCCAGCTCTTCAAGAGGATTCCAAGAGACCCAGTACTTC.

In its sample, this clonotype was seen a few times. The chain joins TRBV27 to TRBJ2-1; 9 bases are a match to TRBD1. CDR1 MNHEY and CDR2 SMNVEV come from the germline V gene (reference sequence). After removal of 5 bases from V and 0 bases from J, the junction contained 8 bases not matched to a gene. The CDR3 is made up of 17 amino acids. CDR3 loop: CASSHKQGARSYNEQFF. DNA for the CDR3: TGTGCCAGCAGTCATAAACAGGGGGCCCGCTCCTACAATGAGCAGTTCTTC.

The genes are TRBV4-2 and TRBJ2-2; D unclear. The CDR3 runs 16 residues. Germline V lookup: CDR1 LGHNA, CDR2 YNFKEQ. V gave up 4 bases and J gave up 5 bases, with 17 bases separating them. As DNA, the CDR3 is TGTGCCAGCAGCCTAGGTTCGGGTGCGTGGACCGGGGAGCTGTTTTTT. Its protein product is CASSLGSGAWTGELFF.

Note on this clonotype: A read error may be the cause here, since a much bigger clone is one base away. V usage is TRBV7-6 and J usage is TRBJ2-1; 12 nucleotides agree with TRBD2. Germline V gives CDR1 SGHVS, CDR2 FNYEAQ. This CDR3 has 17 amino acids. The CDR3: CASSSTLLAGGLNEPFF. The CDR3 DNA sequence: TGTGCCAGCAGCTCAACTTTACTAGCGGGGGGTCTGAATGAGCCGTTCTTC.

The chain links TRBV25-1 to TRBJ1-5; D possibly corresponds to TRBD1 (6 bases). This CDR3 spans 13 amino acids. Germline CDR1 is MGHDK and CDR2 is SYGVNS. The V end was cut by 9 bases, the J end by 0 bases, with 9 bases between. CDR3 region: CASGQYSNQPQHF. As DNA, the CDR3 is TGTGCCAGTGGACAGTATAGCAATCAGCCCCAGCATTTT.

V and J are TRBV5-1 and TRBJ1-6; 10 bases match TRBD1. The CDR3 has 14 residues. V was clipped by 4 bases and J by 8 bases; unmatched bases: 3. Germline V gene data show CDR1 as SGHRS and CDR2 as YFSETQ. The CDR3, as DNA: TGCGCCAGCAGCCCGGGACAGGGGTATTCACCCCTCCACTTT. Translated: CASSPGQGYSPLHF.

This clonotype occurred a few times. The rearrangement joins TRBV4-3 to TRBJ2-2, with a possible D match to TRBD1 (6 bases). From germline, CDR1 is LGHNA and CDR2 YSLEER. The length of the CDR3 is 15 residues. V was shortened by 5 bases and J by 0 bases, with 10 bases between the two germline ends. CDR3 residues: CASSYRDTNTGELFF. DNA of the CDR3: TGCGCCAGCAGCTACAGGGACACGAACACCGGGGAGCTGTTTTTT.

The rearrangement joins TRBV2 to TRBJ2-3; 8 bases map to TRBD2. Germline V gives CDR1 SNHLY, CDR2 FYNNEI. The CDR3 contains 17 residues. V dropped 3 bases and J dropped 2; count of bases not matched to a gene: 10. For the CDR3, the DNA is TGTGCCAGCAGTGATAGTCGTAGCGGGGTTGACACAGATACGCAGTATTTT. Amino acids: CASSDSRSGVDTDTQYF.

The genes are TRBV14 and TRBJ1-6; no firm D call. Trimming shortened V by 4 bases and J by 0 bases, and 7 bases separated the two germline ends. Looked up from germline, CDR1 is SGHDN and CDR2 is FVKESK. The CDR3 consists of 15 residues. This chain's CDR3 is CASSRTSSYNSPLHF. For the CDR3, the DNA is TGTGCCAGCAGCCGTACGAGCTCCTATAATTCACCCCTCCACTTT.

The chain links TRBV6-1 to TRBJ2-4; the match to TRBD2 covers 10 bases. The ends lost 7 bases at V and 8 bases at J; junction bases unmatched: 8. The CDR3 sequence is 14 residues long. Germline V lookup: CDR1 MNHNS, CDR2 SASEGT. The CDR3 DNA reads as TGTGCCAGCAAGGAAGCGGGGGGGCTATACATTCAGTACTTC. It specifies CASKEAGGLYIQYF.

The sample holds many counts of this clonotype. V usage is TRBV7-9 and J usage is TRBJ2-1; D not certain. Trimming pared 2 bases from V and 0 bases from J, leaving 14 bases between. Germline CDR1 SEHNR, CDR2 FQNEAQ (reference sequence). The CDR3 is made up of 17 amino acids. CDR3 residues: CASSLYSWRSSYNEQFF. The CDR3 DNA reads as TGTGCCAGCAGCTTATATTCGTGGCGAAGCTCCTACAATGAGCAGTTCTTC.

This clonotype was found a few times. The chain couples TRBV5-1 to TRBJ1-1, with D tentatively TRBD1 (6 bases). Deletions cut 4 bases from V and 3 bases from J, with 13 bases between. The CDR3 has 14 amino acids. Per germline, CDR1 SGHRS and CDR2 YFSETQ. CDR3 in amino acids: CASSALGGYTEAFF. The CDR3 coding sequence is TGCGCCAGCAGCGCTTTAGGGGGTTACACTGAAGCTTTCTTT.

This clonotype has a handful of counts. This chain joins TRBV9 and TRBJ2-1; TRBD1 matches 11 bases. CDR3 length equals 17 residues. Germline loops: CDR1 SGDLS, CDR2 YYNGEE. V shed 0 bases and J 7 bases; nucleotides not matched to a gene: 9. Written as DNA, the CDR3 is TGTGCCAGCAGCGTAGCTATGGGACAGGGGGTGAAGAATGAGCAGTTCTTC. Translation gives CASSVAMGQGVKNEQFF.

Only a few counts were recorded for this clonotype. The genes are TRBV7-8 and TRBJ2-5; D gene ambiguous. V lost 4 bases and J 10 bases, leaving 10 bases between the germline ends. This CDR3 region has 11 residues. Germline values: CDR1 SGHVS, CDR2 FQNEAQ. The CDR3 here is CASSSYGGQYF. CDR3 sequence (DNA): TGTGCCAGCAGCTCCTACGGTGGCCAGTACTTC. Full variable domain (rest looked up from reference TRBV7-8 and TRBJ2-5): GAGVSQSPRYKVAKRGQDVALRCDPISGHVSLFWYQQALGQGPEFLTYFQNEAQLDKSGLPSDRFFAERPEGSVSTLKIQRTQQEDSAVYLCASSSYGGQYFGPGTRLLVL.

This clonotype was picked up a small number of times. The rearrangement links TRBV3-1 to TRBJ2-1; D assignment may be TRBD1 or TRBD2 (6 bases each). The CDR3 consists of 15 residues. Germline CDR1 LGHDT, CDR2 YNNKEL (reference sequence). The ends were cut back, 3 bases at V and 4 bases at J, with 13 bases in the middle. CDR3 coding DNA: TGTGCCAGCAGCCAGCCGAGGGGGGCTTACAATGAGCAGTTCTTC. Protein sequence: CASSQPRGAYNEQFF.

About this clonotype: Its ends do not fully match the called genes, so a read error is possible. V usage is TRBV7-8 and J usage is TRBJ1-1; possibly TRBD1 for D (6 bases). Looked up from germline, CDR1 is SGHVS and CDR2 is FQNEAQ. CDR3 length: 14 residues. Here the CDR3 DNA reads TGTCCCAGCAGCTACGGGACAACGAACACTGAAGCTTTCTTT. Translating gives CPSSYGTTNTEAFF.

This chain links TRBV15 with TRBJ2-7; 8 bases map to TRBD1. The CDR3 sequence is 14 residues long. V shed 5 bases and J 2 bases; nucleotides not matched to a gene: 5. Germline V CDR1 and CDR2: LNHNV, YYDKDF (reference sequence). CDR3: CATSFDRGPYEQYV. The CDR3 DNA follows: TGTGCCACCAGCTTTGACAGGGGACCCTACGAGCAGTACGTC.

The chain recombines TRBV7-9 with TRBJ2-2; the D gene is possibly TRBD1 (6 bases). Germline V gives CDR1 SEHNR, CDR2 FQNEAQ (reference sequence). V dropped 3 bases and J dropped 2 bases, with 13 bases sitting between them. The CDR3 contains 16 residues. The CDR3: CASSFTQGINTGELFF. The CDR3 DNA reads TGTGCCAGCAGCTTCACGCAGGGGATAAACACCGGGGAGCTGTTTTTT.

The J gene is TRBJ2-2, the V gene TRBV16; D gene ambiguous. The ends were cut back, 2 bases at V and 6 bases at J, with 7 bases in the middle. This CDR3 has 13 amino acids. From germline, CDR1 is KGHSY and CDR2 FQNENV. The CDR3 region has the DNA TGTGCCAGCAGCCAACTGAGCCCCGGGGAGCTGTTTTTT. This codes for CASSQLSPGELFF.

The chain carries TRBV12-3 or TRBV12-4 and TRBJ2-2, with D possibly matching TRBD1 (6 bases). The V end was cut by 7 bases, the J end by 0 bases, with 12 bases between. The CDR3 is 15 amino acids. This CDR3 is CASKRQETNTGELFF. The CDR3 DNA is TGTGCCAGCAAAAGACAGGAAACGAACACCGGGGAGCTGTTTTTT.

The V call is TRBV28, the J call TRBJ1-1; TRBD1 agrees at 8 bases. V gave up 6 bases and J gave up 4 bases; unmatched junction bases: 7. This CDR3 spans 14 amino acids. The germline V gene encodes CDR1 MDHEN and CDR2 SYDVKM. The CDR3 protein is CASSGQGPVTEAFF. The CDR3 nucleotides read TGTGCCAGCAGCGGACAGGGACCTGTCACTGAAGCTTTCTTT.